This section outlines one T cell receptor beta chain sequence together with its context. As yet, its antigen is unknown. This sample stems from a study of T cell responses to AZD1222 COVID-19 vaccine. Broader study findings: Vaccination with two AZD1222 doses was followed by a rise in Spike-specific TCR breadth and depth. Donors were chiefly white British, with a greater number of females, and clonal diversity was perhaps underestimated. Vaccine-associated CD4 TCRs ranged over spike, dominating at 160-218 and 743-854.

Here immunoSEQ multiplex PCR was the method, and the copy in TCRdb shows in-frame clones only, minus some. The sample lists 150,000 or so clones; about 90% were seen once. Germline-derived CDR1 and CDR2 are GTSNPN and SVGIG (reference sequence). CDR3 size: 12 residues. V lost 5 bases to trimming and J lost 8 bases, with 15 bases between them. The chain couples TRBV30 to TRBJ1-1; D gene unclear. The sample here was peripheral blood, taken 28 days after the second dose of the MenACWY control vaccine. The clonotype originates from an adult who received the MenACWY meningococcal vaccine as a control. CDR3 DNA sequence: TGTGCCTGGTCCCCCCAGTGGGAGGAAGCTTTCTTT. It is translated as CAWSPQWEEAFF.